The source of this T cell receptor beta chain is a study of blood T cell repertoires in COVID-19. Looking at the study overall: Samples came from the United States, Italy and Spain, spanning acute and convalescent COVID-19.

CDR3 length equals 13 residues. V shed 8 bases and J shed 4 bases, with 12 bases lying between them. Data came from immunoSEQ multiplex PCR; TCRdb stores just in-frame clones and leaves some out. The sample lists about 320,000 clones, 70% to 90% seen once, with 5.5% to 7% in the top ten. The source of this sequence is a woman aged 25 to 39 who had recovered from COVID-19. The specimen was PBMCs or T cells enriched from blood (not recorded which). The rearrangement uses TRBV12-3 or TRBV12-4 and TRBJ2-1; possible D gene TRBD1, 7 bases. The CDR3 spells CASGGTVYNEQFF. The CDR3 coding sequence is TGTGCCAGCGGGGGGACAGTGTACAATGAGCAGTTCTTC.